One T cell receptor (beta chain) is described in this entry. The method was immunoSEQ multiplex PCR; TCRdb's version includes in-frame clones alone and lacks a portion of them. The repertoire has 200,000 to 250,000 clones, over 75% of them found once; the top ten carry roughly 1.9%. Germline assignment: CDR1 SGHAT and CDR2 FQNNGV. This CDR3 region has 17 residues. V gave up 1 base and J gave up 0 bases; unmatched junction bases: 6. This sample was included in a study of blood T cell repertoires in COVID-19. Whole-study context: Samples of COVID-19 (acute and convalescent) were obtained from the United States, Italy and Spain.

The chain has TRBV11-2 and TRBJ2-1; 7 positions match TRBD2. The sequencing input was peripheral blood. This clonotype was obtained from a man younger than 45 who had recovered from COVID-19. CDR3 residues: CASSLAAGRSSYNEQFF. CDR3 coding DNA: TGTGCCAGCAGCTTAGCCGCCGGGAGGAGCTCCTACAATGAGCAGTTCTTC.